These 22 T cell receptor beta chains were sequenced from one sample in a study of CD8+ T cells in alopecia areata. Isolated RNA was reverse transcribed into cDNA used as the sequencing template. TCRdb keeps only in-frame clones here, not all; method: immunoSEQ multiplex PCR. The sample consists of approximately 180,000 clones, 53% of them appearing once. The treatment denotes: oral pan-JAK inhibitor, 5-10 mg twice daily. The sample consisted of CD8+ T cells sorted from blood, taken at week 24, from a patient treated with tofacitinib. These receptor sequences come from a human donor with alopecia areata.

The V call is TRBV4-3, the J call TRBJ2-5; D not certain. This CDR3 comprises 13 residues. Per germline, CDR1 LGHNA and CDR2 YSLEER. The V end was cut by 4 bases, the J end by 5 bases, with 11 bases between. This chain's CDR3 is CASSRRLEETQYF. CDR3 bases: TGCGCCAGCAGCCGTCGCCTAGAGGAGACCCAGTACTTC.

This clone has more than one count but fewer than ten. The J gene is TRBJ1-2, the V gene TRBV29-1; a weak D match, TRBD1 (5 bases). V lost 2 bases, J lost 7 bases, and 17 bases lay in between. The CDR3 has 14 amino acids. The germline CDR1 and CDR2 sequences are SQVTM and ANQGSEA. CDR3 protein: CSVESLGPPVGYTF. CDR3 sequence (DNA): TGCAGCGTTGAATCGTTGGGACCTCCGGTTGGCTACACCTTC.

CDR3 DNA sequence: TGTGCCAGCAGTGAACCCGGCAGGGAAGAGACCCAGTACTTC. This sequence encodes CASSEPGREETQYF. The rearrangement uses TRBV2 and TRBJ2-5, with D possibly being TRBD1 (5 bases). The germline V and J ends were trimmed by 2 bases and 3 bases, with 10 bases remaining between them. Looked up from germline, CDR1 is SNHLY and CDR2 is FYNNEI. The CDR3 is 14 residues long.

The chain combines TRBV7-8 with TRBJ2-5, with 14 bases lining up with TRBD2. The junction had 9 bases not matched to a gene; V was cut back by 6 bases and J by 3 bases. Germline CDR1 SGHVS, CDR2 FQNEAQ. The CDR3 loop spans 17 amino acids. CDR3 in DNA: TGTGCCAGCAGACAAAATCCGGGACTAGCGGGAGAAGAGACCCAGTACTTC. Its protein product is CASRQNPGLAGEETQYF.

The rearrangement joins TRBV4-3 to TRBJ1-5; D not resolved. The V end was cut by 0 bases, the J end by 5 bases, with 5 bases between. Germline CDR1 is LGHNA and CDR2 is YSLEER. The CDR3 contains 13 residues. The CDR3: CASSQDRYQPQHF. In nucleotides, the CDR3 is TGCGCCAGCAGCCAAGATCGGTATCAGCCCCAGCATTTT.

The chain employs TRBV6-6 and TRBJ2-7; 8 nucleotides match TRBD1. The J segment lost 1 base and the V segment lost 7 bases, leaving 6 bases of the junction unmatched. Germline V CDR1 and CDR2: MNHNY, SVGAGI (reference sequence). The CDR3 runs to 14 residues. CDR3 region: CASTLGQVSYEQYF. The CDR3 nucleotides read TGTGCCAGCACCCTGGGACAGGTTTCCTACGAGCAGTACTTC.

This clone was seen a single time. The genes are TRBV19 and TRBJ1-5; the D gene is possibly TRBD1 (5 bases). This CDR3 has 14 amino acids. Between the trimmed V and J ends, which lost 8 bases and 6 bases, there was a span of 17 bases. Looked up from germline, CDR1 is LNHDA and CDR2 is SQIVND (reference sequence). CDR3 region: CASSPGAGGQPQHF. The CDR3 DNA follows: TGTGCCAGTTCACCTGGGGCCGGGGGTCAGCCCCAGCATTTT.

This clone occurred a few times. The V gene is TRBV14, the J gene TRBJ1-1; no clear D gene. This CDR3 is 15 amino acids long. The V end lost 3 bases, the J end lost 0 bases, and 11 bases lay between the germline ends. CDR1 is SGHDN and CDR2 is FVKESK in the germline V gene. The CDR3 coding sequence is TGTGCCAGCAGCCAGGTCCGATCTTTGAACACTGAAGCTTTCTTT. The encoded protein is CASSQVRSLNTEAFF.

The table lists this clone with a few counts. The chain has TRBV19 and TRBJ1-1; D is undetermined. This CDR3 is 12 amino acids long. V was cut by 5 bases and J by 5 bases, with 9 bases left in between. CDR1 is LNHDA, CDR2 SQIVND, per germline (reference sequence). The DNA of the CDR3 is TGTGCCAGTAGTGAACAGCTAACTGAAGCTTTCTTT. It encodes CASSEQLTEAFF.

This chain uses TRBV30 with TRBJ2-7; D is possibly TRBD1 (6 bases). Germline-derived CDR1 and CDR2 are GTSNPN and SVGIG (reference sequence). V was clipped by 7 bases and J by 3 bases, with 13 bases between them. The CDR3 contains 12 residues. The DNA of the CDR3 is TGTGCCTCATCAGGGGAAGGCTACGAGCAGTACTTC. This gives the protein CASSGEGYEQYF.

The CDR3 protein is CASSSRDRGNQPQHF. The CDR3 coding sequence is TGTGCCAGCAGCTCCCGGGACAGGGGCAATCAGCCCCAGCATTTT. This chain uses TRBV5-6 with TRBJ1-5; 9 nucleotides agree with TRBD1. The CDR3 is 15 amino acids. Germline V gene lookup returns CDR1 SGHDT and CDR2 YYEEEE. The V segment lost 3 bases and the J segment 2 bases; nucleotides outside the gene matches: 3.

V usage is TRBV12-5 and J usage is TRBJ2-7; D ambiguous. Germline V gene data show CDR1 as LGHNT and CDR2 as FRNRAP. V lost 1 base and J 4 bases, leaving 2 bases between the germline ends. CDR3 length equals 11 residues. CDR3 coding DNA: TGTGCTAGTGGTTTGGATTACGAGCAGTACTTC. Its protein product is CASGLDYEQYF.

In nucleotides, the CDR3 is TGCGCCAGCAGCCACCGGGGCGCCCTCGAGACAGATACGCAGTATTTT. Translating it yields CASSHRGALETDTQYF. V usage is TRBV5-1 and J usage is TRBJ2-3; either TRBD1 or TRBD2 may supply D (5 bases each). V was pared by 4 bases and J by 3 bases, with 18 bases between. The V gene's germline CDR1 is SGHRS and CDR2 YFSETQ. This CDR3 is built from 16 residues.

This clone showed up just a few times. This sequence joins TRBV10-3 and TRBJ2-1, with D uncertain. V was cut by 2 bases and J by 5 bases, with 4 bases left in between. Germline lookup yields CDR1 ENHRY and CDR2 SYGVKD. The CDR3 is 12 residues long. CDR3 DNA sequence: TGTGCCATCAGTGAGCTCGACAATGAGCAGTTCTTC. Protein product: CAISELDNEQFF.

V is TRBV7-6 and J is TRBJ2-1; TRBD2 aligns across 13 bases. Per germline, CDR1 SGHVS and CDR2 FNYEAQ. The CDR3 is made up of 18 amino acids. Trimming removed 5 bases from V and 2 bases from J; junction bases left unmatched: 9. The CDR3 sequence: CASSIVTSGGATYNEQFF. The CDR3 DNA reads TGTGCCAGCAGCATAGTAACTAGCGGGGGGGCCACCTACAATGAGCAGTTCTTC. Full variable domain (outside the CDR3, taken from reference TRBV7-6 and TRBJ2-1): GAGVSQSPRYKVTKRGQDVALRCDPISGHVSLYWYRQALGQGPEFLTYFNYEAQQDKSGLPNDRFSAERPEGSISTLTIQRTEQRDSAMYRCASSIVTSGGATYNEQFFGPGTRLTVL.

This clone was detected a few times. The CDR3 loop is CASSGQTGGWETQYF. The DNA for the CDR3 is TGTGCCAGCAGTGGTCAGACAGGGGGCTGGGAGACCCAGTACTTC. The chain combines TRBV27 with TRBJ2-5, with 10 bases fitting TRBD1. With V trimmed by 5 bases and J by 5 bases, 8 bases remained unmatched. The CDR3 loop spans 15 amino acids. Germline V CDR1 and CDR2: MNHEY, SMNVEV (reference sequence).

The rearrangement joins TRBV2 to TRBJ2-5; no clear D gene. CDR3 length equals 13 residues. V shed 7 bases and J shed 3 bases, with 12 bases lying between them. Germline V gene lookup returns CDR1 SNHLY and CDR2 FYNNEI. The CDR3 sequence is CASISLPEETQYF. CDR3 DNA sequence: TGTGCCAGCATTTCACTCCCAGAAGAGACCCAGTACTTC.

Notes on this clone: Other DNA sequences in the same sample also yield this CDR3. The V call is TRBV30, the J call TRBJ2-7; 10 bases are a match to TRBD1. The junction had 6 bases not matched to a gene; V was cut back by 4 bases and J by 3 bases. Germline V gene sequence: CDR1 GTSNPN, CDR2 SVGIG (reference sequence). The CDR3 has 14 residues. The CDR3 sequence: CAWTPGQGLYEQYF. As DNA, the CDR3 is TGTGCCTGGACTCCGGGACAGGGGCTCTACGAGCAGTACTTC.

The chain couples TRBV5-1 to TRBJ1-2; TRBD1 aligns across 10 bases. J lost 6 bases, V lost 3 bases, and 5 bases had no gene match. This CDR3 has 14 amino acids. CDR1 and CDR2 from the germline V gene are SGHRS and YFSETQ. CDR3 in DNA: TGCGCCAGCAGCTCGACAGGGGGCGTGAATGGCTACACCTTC. Translation: CASSSTGGVNGYTF.

This clone was picked up one time. The chain uses TRBV11-2 and TRBJ2-4; perhaps TRBD1 as D (6 bases). CDR1 is SGHAT, CDR2 FQNNGV, per germline. V lost 4 bases to trimming and J lost 0 bases, with 16 bases between them. CDR3 length: 17 amino acids. The CDR3 DNA reads TGTGCCAGCAGCTCGTCCGGGGACACCAAAGCCAAAAACATTCAGTACTTC. Translating it yields CASSSSGDTKAKNIQYF.

The chain carries TRBV30 and TRBJ2-1; unclear D gene. Per germline, CDR1 GTSNPN and CDR2 SVGIG (reference sequence). This CDR3 is 14 amino acids long. Trimming removed 0 bases at V and 0 bases at J, with 6 bases between. In DNA form, the CDR3 reads TGTGCCTGGAGTGTACAAAGCTCCTACAATGAGCAGTTCTTC. It is translated as CAWSVQSSYNEQFF.

This clone was counted only a few times. This chain joins TRBV7-2 and TRBJ2-5; maybe TRBD1 (6 bases). The CDR3 has 14 amino acids. The V end lost 5 bases, the J end lost 5 bases, and 15 bases lay between the germline ends. Germline CDR1 is SGHTA and CDR2 is FQGNSA. The CDR3 nucleotides are TGTGCCAGCAGCACCTATGCAGGGGACGAGACCCAGTACTTC. It codes for CASSTYAGDETQYF.